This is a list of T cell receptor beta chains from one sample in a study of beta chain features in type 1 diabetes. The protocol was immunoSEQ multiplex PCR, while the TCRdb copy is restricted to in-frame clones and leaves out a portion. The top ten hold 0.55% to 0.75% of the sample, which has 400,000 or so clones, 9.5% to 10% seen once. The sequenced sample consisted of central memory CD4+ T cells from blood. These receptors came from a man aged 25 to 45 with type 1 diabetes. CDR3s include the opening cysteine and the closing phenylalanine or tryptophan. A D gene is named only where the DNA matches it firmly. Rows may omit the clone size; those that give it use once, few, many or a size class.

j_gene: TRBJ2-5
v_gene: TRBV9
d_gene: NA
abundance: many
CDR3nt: TGTGCCAGCAGCGTAGGGTACTCGGCCAGGGAGACCCAGTACTTC
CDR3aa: CASSVGYSARETQYF

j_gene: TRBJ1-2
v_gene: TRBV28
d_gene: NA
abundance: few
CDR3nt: TGTGCCAGCACCCTTGGCTATGGCTACACCTTC
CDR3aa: CASTLGYGYTF

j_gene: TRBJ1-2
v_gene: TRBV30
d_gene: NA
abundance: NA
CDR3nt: TGTGCCTGGAGTGTAACCCTTAGGGTAGCTAACTATGGCTACACCTTC
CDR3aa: CAWSVTLRVANYGYTF

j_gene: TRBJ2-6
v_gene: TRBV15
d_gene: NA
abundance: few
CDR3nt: TGTGCCACCAGCAGAGATCTCAGGGGCTCTGGGGCCAACGTCCTGACTTTC
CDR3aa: CATSRDLRGSGANVLTF

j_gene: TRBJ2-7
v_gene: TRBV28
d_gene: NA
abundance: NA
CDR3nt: TGTGCCAGCACCTGGGGCAGAAGAAGCTCCTACGAGCAGTACTTC
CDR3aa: CASTWGRRSSYEQYF

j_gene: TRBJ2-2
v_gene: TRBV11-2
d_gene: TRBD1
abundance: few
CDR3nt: TGTGCCAGCAGCCCCCGACAGGGGAACACCGGGGAGCTGTTTTTT
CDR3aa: CASSPRQGNTGELFF

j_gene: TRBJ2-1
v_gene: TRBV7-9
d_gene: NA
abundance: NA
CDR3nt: TGTGCCAGCAGCTTAGGCCACCTCACTGAGCAGTTCTTC
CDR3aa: CASSLGHLTEQFF

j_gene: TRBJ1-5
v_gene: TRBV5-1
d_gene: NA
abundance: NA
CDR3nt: TGCGCCAGCAGGATCGGGGCAGGGAGCAATCAGCCCCAGCATTTT
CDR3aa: CASRIGAGSNQPQHF

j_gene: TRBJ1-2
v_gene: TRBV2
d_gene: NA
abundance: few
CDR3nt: TGTGCCAGCAGTCCCTCACGGGGGGGCTACACCTTC
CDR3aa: CASSPSRGGYTF

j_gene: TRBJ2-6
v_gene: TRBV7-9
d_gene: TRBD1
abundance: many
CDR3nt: TGTGCCAGCAGCCAAGGGTGGGGACAGTCTTCTGGGGCCAACGTCCTGACTTTC
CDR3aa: CASSQGWGQSSGANVLTF

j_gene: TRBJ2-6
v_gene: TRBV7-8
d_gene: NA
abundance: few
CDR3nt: TGTGCCAGCAGCTACGACTCGGTAACTGGGGCCAACGTCCTGACTTTC
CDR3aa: CASSYDSVTGANVLTF

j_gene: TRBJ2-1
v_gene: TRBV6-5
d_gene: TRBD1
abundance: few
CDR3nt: TGTGCCAGCATGCGGGACAGGGGATACAATGAGCAGTTCTTC
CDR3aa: CASMRDRGYNEQFF

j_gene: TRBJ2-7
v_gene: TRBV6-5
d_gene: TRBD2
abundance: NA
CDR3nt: TGTGCCAGCAGTTACTCGAAACTAGCGGGAGGCGAGCAGTACTTC
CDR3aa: CASSYSKLAGGEQYF

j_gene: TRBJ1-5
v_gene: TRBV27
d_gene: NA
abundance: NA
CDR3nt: TGTGCCAGCAGTTTATTGGGGGGCGGTTTCGGTCAGCCCCAGCATTTT
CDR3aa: CASSLLGGGFGQPQHF

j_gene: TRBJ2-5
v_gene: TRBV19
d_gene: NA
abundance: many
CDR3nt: TGTGCCACTCGGGGGCAAGAGACCCAGTACTTC
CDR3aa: CATRGQETQYF

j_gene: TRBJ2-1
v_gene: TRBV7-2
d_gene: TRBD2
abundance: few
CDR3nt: TGTGCCAGCAGGGAGGGGGGCAGCGGGAGCTCCTACAATGAGCAGTTCTTC
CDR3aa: CASREGGSGSSYNEQFF

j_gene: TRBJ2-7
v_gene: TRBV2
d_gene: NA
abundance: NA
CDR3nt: TGTGCCAGCAGTGAATATTACAAGCAGTACTTC
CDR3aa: CASSEYYKQYF

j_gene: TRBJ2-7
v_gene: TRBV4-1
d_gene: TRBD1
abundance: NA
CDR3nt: TGCGCCAGCAGCCTCCGGGACAGTACCTACGAGCAGTACTTC
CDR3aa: CASSLRDSTYEQYF

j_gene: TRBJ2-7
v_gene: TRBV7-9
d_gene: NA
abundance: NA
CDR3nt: TGTGCCAGCAGCTTAGATCAAGGAGGGACTGGGGCCCTCTACGAGCAGTACTTC
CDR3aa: CASSLDQGGTGALYEQYF

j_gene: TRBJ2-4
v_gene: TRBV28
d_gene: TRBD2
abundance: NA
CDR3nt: TGTGCCAGCGTAAGATCAGGGAGGGGCATTCAGTACTTC
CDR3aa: CASVRSGRGIQYF

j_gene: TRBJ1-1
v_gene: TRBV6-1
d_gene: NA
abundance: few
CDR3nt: TGTGCCAGCTTCACCCGGGGCGCCCACACTGAAGCTTTCTTT
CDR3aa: CASFTRGAHTEAFF

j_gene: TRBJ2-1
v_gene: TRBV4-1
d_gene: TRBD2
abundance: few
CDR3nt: TGCGCCAGCAGCCAAGCTCCGACTAGCGTCAACAATGAGCAGTTCTTC
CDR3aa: CASSQAPTSVNNEQFF

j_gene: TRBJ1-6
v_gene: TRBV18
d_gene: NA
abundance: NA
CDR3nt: TGTGCCAGCTCACTGGGAGGGGATGATTCACCCCTCCACTTT
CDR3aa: CASSLGGDDSPLHF

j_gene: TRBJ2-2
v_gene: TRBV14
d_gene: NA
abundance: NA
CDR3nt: TGTGCCATAAAAAGGGTGGCCACCGGGGAGCTGTTTTTT
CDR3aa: CAIKRVATGELFF

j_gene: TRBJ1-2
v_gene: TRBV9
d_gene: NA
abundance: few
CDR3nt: TGTGCCAGCAGGCAGCTTAACTATGGCTACACCTTC
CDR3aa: CASRQLNYGYTF

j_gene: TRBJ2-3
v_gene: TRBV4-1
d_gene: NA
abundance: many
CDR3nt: TGCGCCAGCAGCCAACGGGAAGGGAGCACAGATACGCAGTATTTT
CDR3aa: CASSQREGSTDTQYF

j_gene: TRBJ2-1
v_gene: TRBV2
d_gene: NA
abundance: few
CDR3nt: TGTGCCGCATCATACGACCCGGGACTCTTATACAATGAGCAGTTCTTC
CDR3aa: CAASYDPGLLYNEQFF

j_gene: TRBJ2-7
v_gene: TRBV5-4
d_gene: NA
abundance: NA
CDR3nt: TGTGCCAGCAGCGTAAACTACGAGCAGTACTTC
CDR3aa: CASSVNYEQYF

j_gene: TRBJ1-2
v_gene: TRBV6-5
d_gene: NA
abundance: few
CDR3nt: TGTGCCAGCAGTTACTCGTTCAGGGAGTACGGCTACACCTTC
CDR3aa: CASSYSFREYGYTF

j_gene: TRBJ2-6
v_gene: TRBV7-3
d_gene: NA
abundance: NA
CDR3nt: TGTGCCAGCAGCCCTCGAGGAGGGAGCTCTGGGGCCAACGTCCTGACTTTC
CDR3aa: CASSPRGGSSGANVLTF

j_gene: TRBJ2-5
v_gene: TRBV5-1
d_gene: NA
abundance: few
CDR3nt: TGCGCCAGCAGCGGGGGAGTCGGCGCTTGGGAGACCCAGTACTTC
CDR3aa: CASSGGVGAWETQYF

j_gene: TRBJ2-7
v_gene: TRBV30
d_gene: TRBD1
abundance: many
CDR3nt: TGTGCCTGGAGGCTACAGGGGCTATCCTACGAGCAGTACTTC
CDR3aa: CAWRLQGLSYEQYF

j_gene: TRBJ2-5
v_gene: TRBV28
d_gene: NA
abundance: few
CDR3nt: TGTGCCAGCAGCCTACTGGTCAGGGGCAGAGAGACCCAGTACTTC
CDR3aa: CASSLLVRGRETQYF

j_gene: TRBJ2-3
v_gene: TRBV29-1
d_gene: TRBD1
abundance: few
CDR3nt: TGCAGCGTCGAATCCTGGGGACAGGGGGCAGATACGCAGTATTTT
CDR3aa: CSVESWGQGADTQYF

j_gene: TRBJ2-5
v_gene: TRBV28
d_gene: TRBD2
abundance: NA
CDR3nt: TGTGCCAGCAGTTCAGCGGCTAGCGGTACACAAGAGACCCAGTACTTC
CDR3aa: CASSSAASGTQETQYF

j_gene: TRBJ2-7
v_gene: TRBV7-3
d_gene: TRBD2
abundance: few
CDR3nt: TGTGCCAGCAGCCCGGGACTAGTGATGGGCGAGCAGTACTTC
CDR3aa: CASSPGLVMGEQYF

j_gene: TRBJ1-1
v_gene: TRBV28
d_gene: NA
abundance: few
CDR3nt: TGTGCCAGCAGCCTAACACAGGGTAAAGCTTTCTTT
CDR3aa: CASSLTQGKAFF

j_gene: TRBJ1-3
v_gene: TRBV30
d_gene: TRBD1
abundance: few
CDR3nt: TGTGCCTGGGACGAGGGACAGGCCCTGGGTGGAAACACCATATATTTT
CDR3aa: CAWDEGQALGGNTIYF

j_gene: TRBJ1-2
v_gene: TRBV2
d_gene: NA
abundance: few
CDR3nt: TGTGCCAGCAGTAGCGGGGCTGGAGGCTACACCTTC
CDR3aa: CASSSGAGGYTF

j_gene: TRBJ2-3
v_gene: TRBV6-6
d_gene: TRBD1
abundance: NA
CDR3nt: TGTGCCAGCAGTTTGGCGGACAGGGCGGGGACAGATACGCAGTATTTT
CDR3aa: CASSLADRAGTDTQYF

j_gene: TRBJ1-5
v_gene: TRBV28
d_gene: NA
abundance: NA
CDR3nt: TGTGCCAGCAGAATTGTGGACGGCCAGCCCCAGCATTTT
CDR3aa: CASRIVDGQPQHF

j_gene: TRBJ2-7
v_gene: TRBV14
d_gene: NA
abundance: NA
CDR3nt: TGTGCCAGCAGCCAAGTGGTCGGGATCTCTCTGGGGGAGCAGTACTTC
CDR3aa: CASSQVVGISLGEQYF

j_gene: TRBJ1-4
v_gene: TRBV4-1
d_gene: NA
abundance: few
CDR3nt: TGTGCCAGCAGCCAGGCAGCGACGGCAACTAATGAAAAACTGTTTTTT
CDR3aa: CASSQAATATNEKLFF

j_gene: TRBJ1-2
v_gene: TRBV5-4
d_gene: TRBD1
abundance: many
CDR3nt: TGTGCCAGCAGCCCCGGACAGGGCATCGCCTATGGCTACACCTTC
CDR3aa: CASSPGQGIAYGYTF

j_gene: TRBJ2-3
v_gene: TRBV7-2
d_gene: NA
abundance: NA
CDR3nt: TGTGCCAGCAGCAAGGAGGGTTACACAGATACGCAGTATTTT
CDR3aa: CASSKEGYTDTQYF

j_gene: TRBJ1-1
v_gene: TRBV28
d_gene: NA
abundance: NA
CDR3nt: TGTGCCAGCAGTTATAGGAATGAAGCTTTCTTT
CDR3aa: CASSYRNEAFF

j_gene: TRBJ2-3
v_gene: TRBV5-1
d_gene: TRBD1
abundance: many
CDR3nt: TGCGCCAGCAGCCTGGGACAGAACACAGATACGCAGTATTTT
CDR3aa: CASSLGQNTDTQYF

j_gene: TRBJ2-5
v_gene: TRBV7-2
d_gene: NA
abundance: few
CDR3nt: TGTGCCAGCAGCTTATTACACGGAGAGACCCAGTACTTC
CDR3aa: CASSLLHGETQYF

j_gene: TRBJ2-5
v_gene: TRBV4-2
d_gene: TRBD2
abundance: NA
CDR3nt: TGTGCCAGCAGCCAAGAACGGGTGCTAGCGGGACAAGAGACCCAGTACTTC
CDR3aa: CASSQERVLAGQETQYF

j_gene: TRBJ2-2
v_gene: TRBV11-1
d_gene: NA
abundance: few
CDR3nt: TGTGCCAGCAGCCCCCGAACATCCCTTGACACCGGGGAGCTGTTTTTT
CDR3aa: CASSPRTSLDTGELFF

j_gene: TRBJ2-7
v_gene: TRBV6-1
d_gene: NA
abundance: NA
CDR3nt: TGTGCCAGCACCTCACCTTCCTACGAGCAGTACTTC
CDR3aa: CASTSPSYEQYF

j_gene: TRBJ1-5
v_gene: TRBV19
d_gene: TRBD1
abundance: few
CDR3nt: TGTGCCAGTAGTTCGCGGACAGGTGTACTTACATTCAATCAGCCCCAGCATTTT
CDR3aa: CASSSRTGVLTFNQPQHF

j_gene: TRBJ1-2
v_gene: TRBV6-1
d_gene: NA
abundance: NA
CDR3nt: TGTGCCAGCAGCTGGGACCAAGGAGTGTATGGCTACACCTTC
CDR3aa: CASSWDQGVYGYTF

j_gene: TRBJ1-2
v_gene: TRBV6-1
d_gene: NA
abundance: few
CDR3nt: TGTGCCAGCAGTTTGGGGGGCCGTGGCTACACCTTC
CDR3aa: CASSLGGRGYTF

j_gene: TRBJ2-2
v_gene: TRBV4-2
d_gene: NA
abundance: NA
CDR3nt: TGTGCCAGCAGCCTCGGACGAGGACTCGATGCGAACACCGGGGAGCTGTTTTTT
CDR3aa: CASSLGRGLDANTGELFF